This T cell receptor (beta chain) was profiled in a study of T cell responses to AZD1222 COVID-19 vaccine. General observations from the study: Nearly half of spike-specific TCRs reportedly target unmutated variant regions. Only six AZD1222 recipients tested seropositive at baseline. Every sample of the repertoires postdated the peak T cell response.

The CDR3 loop spans 16 amino acids. From germline, CDR1 is LNHDA and CDR2 SQIVND (reference sequence). Trimming removed 3 bases from V and 2 bases from J; junction bases left unmatched: 7. A remark on this clone: The antigen is unknown.

Some clones are missing from TCRdb's copy, which holds only in-frame ones; the method was immunoSEQ multiplex PCR. The repertoire holds 150,000 to 180,000 clones, with 86% as singletons. This specimen was peripheral blood, taken on day 0 of MenACWY control vaccination. This TCR was sampled from an adult in good health. The genes are TRBV19 and TRBJ2-1; 7 nucleotides match TRBD1. The CDR3 nucleotides read TGTGCCAGTAGTATCTGGACAGGTGGGACCTACAATGAGCAGTTCTTC. Translation gives CASSIWTGGTYNEQFF.